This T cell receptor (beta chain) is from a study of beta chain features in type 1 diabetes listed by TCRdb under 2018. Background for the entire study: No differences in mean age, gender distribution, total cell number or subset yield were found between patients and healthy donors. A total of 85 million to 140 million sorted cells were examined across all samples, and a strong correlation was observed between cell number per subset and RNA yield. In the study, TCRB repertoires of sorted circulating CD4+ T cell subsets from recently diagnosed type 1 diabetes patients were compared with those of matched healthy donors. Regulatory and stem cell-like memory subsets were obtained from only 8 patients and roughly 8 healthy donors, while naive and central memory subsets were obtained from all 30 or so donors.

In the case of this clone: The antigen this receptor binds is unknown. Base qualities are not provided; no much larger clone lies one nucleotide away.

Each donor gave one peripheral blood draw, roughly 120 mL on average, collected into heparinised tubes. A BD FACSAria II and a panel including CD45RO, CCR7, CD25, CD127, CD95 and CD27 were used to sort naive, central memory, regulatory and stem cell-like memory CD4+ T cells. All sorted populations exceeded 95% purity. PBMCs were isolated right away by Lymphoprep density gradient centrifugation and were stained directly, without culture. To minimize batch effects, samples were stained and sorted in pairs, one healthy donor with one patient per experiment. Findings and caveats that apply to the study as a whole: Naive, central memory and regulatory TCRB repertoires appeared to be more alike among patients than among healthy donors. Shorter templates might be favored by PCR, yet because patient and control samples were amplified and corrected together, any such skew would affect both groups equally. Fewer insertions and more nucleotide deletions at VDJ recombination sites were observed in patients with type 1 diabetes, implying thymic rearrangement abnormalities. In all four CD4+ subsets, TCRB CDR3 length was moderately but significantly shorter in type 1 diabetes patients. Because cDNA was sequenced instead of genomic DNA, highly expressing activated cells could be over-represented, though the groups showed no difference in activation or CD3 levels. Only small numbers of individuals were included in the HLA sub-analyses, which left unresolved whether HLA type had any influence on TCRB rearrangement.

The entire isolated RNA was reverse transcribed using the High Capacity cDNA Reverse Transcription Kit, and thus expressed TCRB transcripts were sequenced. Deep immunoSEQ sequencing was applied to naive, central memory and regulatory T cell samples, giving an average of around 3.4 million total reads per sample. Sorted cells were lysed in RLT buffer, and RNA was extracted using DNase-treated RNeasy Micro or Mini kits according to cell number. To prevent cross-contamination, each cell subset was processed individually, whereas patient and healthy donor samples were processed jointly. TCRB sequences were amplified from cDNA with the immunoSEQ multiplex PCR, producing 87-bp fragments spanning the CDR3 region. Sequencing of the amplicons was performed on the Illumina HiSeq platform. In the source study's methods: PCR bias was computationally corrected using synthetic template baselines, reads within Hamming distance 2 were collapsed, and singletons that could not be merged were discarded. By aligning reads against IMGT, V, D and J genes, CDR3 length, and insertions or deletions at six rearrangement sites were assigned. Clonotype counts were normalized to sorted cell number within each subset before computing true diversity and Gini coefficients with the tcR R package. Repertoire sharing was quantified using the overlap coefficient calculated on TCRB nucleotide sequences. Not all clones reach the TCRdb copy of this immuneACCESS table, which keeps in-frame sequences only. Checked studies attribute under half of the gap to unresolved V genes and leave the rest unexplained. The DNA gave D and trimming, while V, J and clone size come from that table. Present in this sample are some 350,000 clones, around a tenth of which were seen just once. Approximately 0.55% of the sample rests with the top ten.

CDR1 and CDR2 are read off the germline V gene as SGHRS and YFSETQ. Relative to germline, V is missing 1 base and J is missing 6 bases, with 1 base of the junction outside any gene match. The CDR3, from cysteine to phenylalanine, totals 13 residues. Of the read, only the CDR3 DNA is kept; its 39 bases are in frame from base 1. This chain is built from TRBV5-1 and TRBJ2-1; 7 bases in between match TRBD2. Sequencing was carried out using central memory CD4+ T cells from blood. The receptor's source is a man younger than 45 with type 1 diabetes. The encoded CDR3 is CASSLWEGNEQFF. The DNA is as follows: TGCGCCAGCAGCTTGTGGGAGGGCAATGAGCAGTTCTTC.